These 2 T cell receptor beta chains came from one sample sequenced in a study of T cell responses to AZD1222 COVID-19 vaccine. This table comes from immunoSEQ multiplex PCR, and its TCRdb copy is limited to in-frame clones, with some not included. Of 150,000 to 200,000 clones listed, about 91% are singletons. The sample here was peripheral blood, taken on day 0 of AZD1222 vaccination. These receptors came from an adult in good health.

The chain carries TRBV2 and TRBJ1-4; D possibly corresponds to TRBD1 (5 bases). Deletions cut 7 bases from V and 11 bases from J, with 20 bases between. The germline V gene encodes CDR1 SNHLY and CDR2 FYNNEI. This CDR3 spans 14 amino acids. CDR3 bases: TGTGCCAGCATGAAGCCGAAGGGGCTAGGGAAACTGTTTTTT. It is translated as CASMKPKGLGKLFF.

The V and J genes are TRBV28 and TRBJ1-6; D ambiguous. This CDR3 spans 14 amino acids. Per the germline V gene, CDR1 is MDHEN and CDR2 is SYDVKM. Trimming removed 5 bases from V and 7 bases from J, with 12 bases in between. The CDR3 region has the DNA TGTGCCAGCAGTCCTCCTGAGACGAATTCACCCCTCCACTTT. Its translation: CASSPPETNSPLHF.